Below are 28 T cell receptor beta chains sequenced from a single sample in a study of control samples from healthy donors and cancer patients. Measured with immunoSEQ multiplex PCR; TCRdb has only the in-frame clones, and not every one. The sample gives 35,000 to 50,000 clones, 80% to 90% of which show up once; about 10% is in the top ten. Sequencing was carried out using PBMCs. All receptors derive from a woman aged 55-75 years with lung cancer.

This clone was counted only a few times. The CDR3 nucleotides are TGTGCCAGCAGCAAAGCGGGGTCCGGCTACACCTTC. Amino acids: CASSKAGSGYTF. The chain recombines TRBV3-1 (or the pseudogene TRBV3-2) with TRBJ1-2; D unclear. The V and J ends lost 5 bases and 8 bases respectively, with 12 bases between them. This CDR3 is 12 amino acids long. Germline V gene data show CDR1 as LGHDT and CDR2 as YNNKEL (reference sequence).

This chain connects TRBV7-2 to TRBJ2-5, with TRBD2 matching 8 bases. The CDR3 contains 15 residues. Germline V CDR1 and CDR2: SGHTA, FQGNSA. V lost 2 bases and J lost 5; bases outside the gene matches: 7. CDR3 amino acids: CASSLWGTSGETQYF. Here the CDR3 DNA reads TGTGCCAGCAGCTTATGGGGGACTAGTGGGGAGACCCAGTACTTC.

The chain employs TRBV9 and TRBJ2-5, with D tentatively TRBD2 (6 bases). This CDR3 is 15 amino acids long. Trimming removed 3 bases from V and 5 bases from J, with 17 bases in between. The germline V gene has CDR1 SGDLS and CDR2 YYNGEE. CDR3 nucleotide sequence: TGTGCCAGCAGCGCCAAACTAGCCTCCCCGGAGACCCAGTACTTC. Protein sequence: CASSAKLASPETQYF.

As for this clone: A read error may account for a junction end that differs from germline. V and J are TRBV12-3 or TRBV12-4 and TRBJ1-3; no clear D gene. The CDR3 loop spans 12 amino acids. The CDR3 coding sequence is TGTGCCAGCTCCGTCGGAGGGCCCCTTGCCGATTTT. This translates into CASSVGGPLADF.

The sample holds one count of this clone. CDR3 sequence reads: CASSVGQITEAFF. The CDR3 DNA sequence: TGTGCCAGCAGCGTAGGCCAAATCACTGAAGCTTTCTTT. The gene calls are TRBV9 and TRBJ1-1; D gene unclear. Germline CDR1 is SGDLS and CDR2 is YYNGEE. V was cut by 0 bases and J by 4 bases, with 7 bases left in between. CDR3 length: 13 amino acids.

The chain combines TRBV19 with TRBJ1-5; maybe TRBD1 (6 bases). The CDR3 totals 17 residues. Germline CDR1 LNHDA, CDR2 SQIVND (reference sequence). With 3 bases removed from V and 4 bases from J, the gap between germline ends came to 19 bases. The CDR3 DNA sequence: TGTGCCAGTAGTATCGCCGGAATGGACAGTTATAATCAGCCCCAGCATTTT. Translated: CASSIAGMDSYNQPQHF.

CDR3 in amino acids: CASINPGTDGAYEQYF. The CDR3, as DNA: TGCGCCAGCATCAATCCCGGGACGGATGGGGCCTACGAGCAGTACTTC. The rearrangement uses TRBV23-1 and TRBJ2-7, with D possibly being TRBD1 or TRBD2 (5 bases each). TRBV23-1 is an ORF; its function is uncertain. This CDR3 is 16 amino acids long. V was shortened by 7 bases and J by 2 bases, with 21 bases between the two germline ends.

J is TRBJ1-5 and V is TRBV2; 10 bases are shared with TRBD1. The CDR3 is 15 amino acids. V lost 6 bases, J lost 4 bases, and 6 bases stayed unmatched. The germline V gene encodes CDR1 SNHLY and CDR2 FYNNEI. The CDR3 reads CASSRRTGGNQPQHF. The CDR3 DNA reads as TGTGCCAGCAGCCGAAGGACAGGGGGAAATCAGCCCCAGCATTTT.

The rearrangement uses TRBV10-3 and TRBJ2-1, with TRBD2 matching 10 bases. J was trimmed by 0 bases and V by 5 bases; bases with no gene match: 4. The V gene's germline CDR1 is ENHRY and CDR2 SYGVKD. The CDR3 loop spans 16 amino acids. In DNA, the CDR3 is TGTGCCATCAGTAGGACTAGCGGCCGCTCCTACAATGAGCAGTTCTTC. It translates to CAISRTSGRSYNEQFF.

The chain couples TRBV19 to TRBJ2-4; 11 bases are a match to TRBD1. Trimming at V came to 3 bases and at J to 0 bases, leaving 1 base not matched to a gene. Germline loops: CDR1 LNHDA, CDR2 SQIVND (reference sequence). CDR3 length equals 16 residues. CDR3 sequence reads: CASSIGTGGAKNIQYF. The CDR3 coding sequence is TGTGCCAGTAGTATTGGGACAGGGGGAGCCAAAAACATTCAGTACTTC. Together with reference TRBV19 and TRBJ2-4, the CDR3 gives the full variable domain: DGGITQSPKYLFRKEGQNVTLSCEQNLNHDAMYWYRQDPGQGLRLIYYSQIVNDFQKGDIAEGYSVSREKKESFPLTVTSAQKNPTAFYLCASSIGTGGAKNIQYFGAGTRLSVL.

This clone has just a few counts. The chain has TRBV4-1 and TRBJ2-5; D remains unclear. The V gene lost 0 bases and the J gene lost 1 base, with 9 bases spanning the gap. Germline CDR1 MGHRA, CDR2 YSYEKL. The CDR3 consists of 15 residues. In DNA form, the CDR3 reads TGCGCCAGCAGCCAAGAACCGACACTCCAAGAGACCCAGTACTTC. Its protein is CASSQEPTLQETQYF.

This clone was recorded once. The DNA of the CDR3 is TGTGCCAGCAGCGTAACCCCTGGTTCGGGCACAGATACGCAGTATTTT. This sequence encodes CASSVTPGSGTDTQYF. V usage is TRBV9 and J usage is TRBJ2-3; no definite D call. The V end was cut by 1 base, the J end by 1 base, with 13 bases between. Germline loops: CDR1 SGDLS, CDR2 YYNGEE. The CDR3 totals 16 residues.

This clone was detected only a few times. J is TRBJ1-5 and V is TRBV5-5; D gene uncertain. Germline CDR1 reads SGHKS; CDR2 reads YYEKEE (reference sequence). The CDR3 extends over 14 amino acids. The V end lost 7 bases, the J end lost 1 base, and 12 bases lay between the germline ends. CDR3 sequence reads: CASSPLGSNQPQHF. The CDR3 coding sequence is TGTGCCAGCTCCCCCCTCGGAAGCAATCAGCCCCAGCATTTT.

The chain links TRBV6-5 to TRBJ1-5, with 8 bases aligning to TRBD1. The germline gives CDR1 MNHEY, CDR2 SVGAGI. V shed 8 bases and J 3 bases; nucleotides not matched to a gene: 9. This CDR3 contains 15 residues. The CDR3 sequence is CASALRDRSNQPQHF. CDR3 sequence (DNA): TGTGCCAGCGCCCTGAGGGACAGGTCCAATCAGCCCCAGCATTTT.

The chain has TRBV4-1 and TRBJ1-5, with TRBD1 as a possible D gene (5 bases). Germline CDR1 MGHRA, CDR2 YSYEKL. The CDR3 is 15 amino acids. V dropped 3 bases and J dropped 7 bases, with 16 bases sitting between them. The CDR3 spells CASSHPGHLGQPQHF. As DNA, the CDR3 is TGCGCCAGCAGCCACCCCGGACACCTGGGACAGCCCCAGCATTTT.

V gene TRBV7-3 combines with J gene TRBJ2-3; D gene unclear. V shed 5 bases and J shed 3 bases, with 3 bases lying between them. From germline, CDR1 is SGHTA and CDR2 FQGTGA. The CDR3 has 11 residues. CDR3 in amino acids: CASSMTDTQYF. The CDR3 DNA sequence: TGTGCCAGCAGCATGACAGATACGCAGTATTTT.

V gene TRBV18 combines with J gene TRBJ1-2; D not certain. The CDR3 sequence is 10 residues long. V lost 5 bases and J 10 bases, leaving 8 bases between the germline ends. Looked up from germline, CDR1 is KGHSH and CDR2 is LQKENI. CDR3: CASSASVYTF. CDR3 bases: TGTGCCAGCTCAGCGTCCGTCTACACCTTC. The full variable domain, rest sourced from reference TRBV18 and TRBJ1-2, is NAGVMQNPRHLVRRRGQEARLRCSPMKGHSHVYWYRQLPEEGLKFMVYLQKENIIDESGMPKERFSAEFPKEGPSILRIQQVVRGDSAAYFCASSASVYTFGSGTRLTVV.

The CDR3 reads CASSTQDGGLGTDTQYF. CDR3 DNA: TGTGCCAGCAGCACCCAGGATGGGGGACTAGGAACAGATACGCAGTATTTT. The chain couples TRBV7-3 to TRBJ2-3; TRBD2 aligns across 8 bases. The CDR3 has 17 residues. Germline assignment: CDR1 SGHTA and CDR2 FQGTGA. V trimming: 5 bases; J trimming: 3 bases; junction bases outside the gene matches: 13.

The rearrangement uses TRBV14 and TRBJ2-2, with TRBD2 matching over 8 bases. The J segment lost 6 bases and the V segment lost 3 bases, leaving 9 bases of the junction unmatched. The CDR3 consists of 16 residues. The germline CDR1 and CDR2 sequences are SGHDN and FVKESK. CDR3 DNA sequence: TGTGCCAGCAGCCAGCAGCGGGAGAGTTTCGCCGGGGAGCTGTTTTTT. It translates to CASSQQRESFAGELFF.

This chain links TRBV28 with TRBJ2-2; 13 positions agree with TRBD2. The CDR3 runs to 17 residues. The V gene's germline CDR1 is MDHEN and CDR2 SYDVKM. V was pared by 5 bases and J by 2 bases, with 5 bases of the junction left unmatched. Here the CDR3 reads CASSPWTSGGNTGELFF. The CDR3, as DNA: TGTGCCAGCAGTCCATGGACTAGCGGGGGTAACACCGGGGAGCTGTTTTTT.

The chain is built from TRBV5-4 and TRBJ2-3, with 9 bases that match TRBD1. Germline CDR1 and CDR2: SGHNT and YYREEE (reference sequence). The CDR3 totals 16 residues. J gave up 3 bases and V 4 bases, and 9 bases lay outside the gene matches. CDR3 region: CASSGGTGRSTDTQYF. The CDR3 nucleotides are TGTGCCAGCAGCGGGGGGACAGGGAGGAGTACAGATACGCAGTATTTT. The entire variable domain, with the rest obtained from reference TRBV5-4 and TRBJ2-3, is as follows: ETGVTQSPTHLIKTRGQQVTLRCSSQSGHNTVSWYQQALGQGPQFIFQYYREEENGRGNFPPRFSGLQFPNYSSELNVNALELDDSALYLCASSGGTGRSTDTQYFGPGTRLTVL.

This sequence joins TRBV7-9 and TRBJ1-2; D is possibly TRBD1 (5 bases). This CDR3 spans 14 amino acids. V lost 1 base and J lost 6, with 12 bases in between. Germline values: CDR1 SEHNR, CDR2 FQNEAQ (reference sequence). The CDR3 reads CASSLDPGWDGYTF. The CDR3 DNA follows: TGTGCCAGCAGCTTAGATCCAGGGTGGGATGGCTACACCTTC.

The chain is built from TRBV7-6 and TRBJ2-3; D gene uncertain. Trimming stripped 1 base from V and 4 bases from J, with 3 bases between. CDR3 length: 12 amino acids. CDR1 is SGHVS, CDR2 FNYEAQ, per germline. The CDR3 spells CASSLVADTQYF. The CDR3 DNA is TGTGCCAGCAGCTTAGTTGCAGATACGCAGTATTTT.

J is TRBJ2-5 and V is TRBV12-5, with TRBD1 matching 8 bases. Germline values: CDR1 LGHNT, CDR2 FRNRAP. Unmatched junction bases numbered 7, after V lost 9 bases and J lost 1 base. The CDR3 has 14 residues. DNA of the CDR3: TGTGCTAGCGGAGGACAGGGCGGCCAAGAGACCCAGTACTTC. This codes for CASGGQGGQETQYF.

V is TRBV27 and J is TRBJ1-2, with D unclear. The CDR3 consists of 14 residues. Per the germline V gene, CDR1 is MNHEY and CDR2 is SMNVEV (reference sequence). V was pared by 2 bases and J by 2 bases, with 9 bases between. The CDR3 coding sequence is TGTGCCAGCAGTTTACATGGGGTAAACTATGGCTACACCTTC. Protein sequence: CASSLHGVNYGYTF.

The chain employs TRBV30 and TRBJ2-3; D possibly matches TRBD1 or TRBD2 (5 bases each). The V gene lost 4 bases and the J gene lost 0 bases, with 26 bases spanning the gap. The CDR3 totals 19 residues. Germline V gives CDR1 GTSNPN, CDR2 SVGIG (reference sequence). CDR3: CAWKGQGQIGARSTDTQYF. In DNA, the CDR3 is TGTGCCTGGAAAGGTCAGGGTCAGATCGGGGCTCGTAGCACAGATACGCAGTATTTT.

The chain employs TRBV7-9 and TRBJ2-3; possibly TRBD1 or TRBD2 for D (6 bases each). The CDR3 is made up of 17 amino acids. CDR1 is SEHNR and CDR2 is FQNEAQ in the germline V gene (reference sequence). The V end was cut by 5 bases, the J end by 1 base, with 19 bases between. CDR3 nucleotide sequence: TGTGCCAGCAGCGGGGGGCGGAGTGACTGGGGCACAGATACGCAGTATTTT. This encodes CASSGGRSDWGTDTQYF.

The table lists this clone with a count of one. The chain joins TRBV5-1 to TRBJ2-1, with D uncertain. V dropped 6 bases and J dropped 10 bases, with 11 bases sitting between them. Germline V gene sequence: CDR1 SGHRS, CDR2 YFSETQ. The CDR3 has 11 residues. CDR3 nucleotide sequence: TGCGCCAGCAACACGGGCGAGGAGCAGTTCTTC. Protein product: CASNTGEEQFF.